Following are 11 T cell receptor beta chains from one sample sequenced in a study of CD8 T cells in Susac syndrome. The RNA input was about 0.45 to 1 ug, and it was reverse transcribed with random hexamers. Using its own MiXCR run on the immunoSEQ multiplex PCR reads, TCRdb lists one record per CDR3 protein. The sample consists of roughly 200,000 distinct CDR3 sequences, over 85% of them appearing once. Sequenced input: CD4+ T cells from PBMCs. These receptors all stem from a human donor in good health.

This chain uses TRBV5-1 with TRBJ1-4, with no clear D. This CDR3 region has 14 residues. Germline V lookup: CDR1 SGHRS, CDR2 YFSETQ. V lost 0 bases and J 3 bases, leaving 6 bases between the germline ends. The CDR3 DNA reads TGCGCCAGCAGCTTGGGTCGTTCTAATGAAAAACTGTTTTTT. It is translated as CASSLGRSNEKLFF. Looking up the rest from reference TRBV5-1 and TRBJ1-4 gives the full variable domain: KAGVTQTPRYLIKTRGQQVTLSCSPISGHRSVSWYQQTPGQGLQFLFEYFSETQRNKGNFPGRFSGRQFSNSRSEMNVSTLELGDSALYLCASSLGRSNEKLFFGSGTQLSVL.

Here the CDR3 reads CASSPSSGLNGYTF. CDR3 in DNA: TGTGCCAGCAGCCCCTCATCCGGGCTCAATGGCTACACCTTC. The genes are TRBV6-2 or TRBV6-3 and TRBJ1-2; the D is unclear. The CDR3 is 14 residues long. In germline, CDR1 is MNHEY, CDR2 SVGEGT. Trimming cost V 6 bases and J 6 bases, with 17 bases left between them.

DNA of the CDR3: TGTGCCAGCAGCAGTGGCCTACTAGGCACAGATACGCAGTATTTT. Translating it yields CASSSGLLGTDTQYF. The rearrangement joins TRBV12-3 or TRBV12-4 to TRBJ2-3; possibly TRBD2 for D (5 bases). V gave up 6 bases and J gave up 1 base, with 14 bases separating them. The CDR3 consists of 15 residues.

This clonotype occurred a few times. The V call is TRBV7-2, the J call TRBJ2-5; the D call may be TRBD1 or TRBD2 (5 bases each). Trimming cost V 3 bases and J 1 base, with 9 bases left between them. Germline V gives CDR1 SGHTA, CDR2 FQGNSA. CDR3 size: 14 residues. The CDR3 sequence: CASSLRGRQETQYF. CDR3 sequence (DNA): TGTGCCAGCAGCTTGAGGGGCCGCCAAGAGACCCAGTACTTC.

The CDR3 sequence is CASRVAGANTGELFF. DNA for the CDR3: TGTGCCAGCAGAGTAGCGGGGGCGAACACCGGGGAGCTGTTTTTT. The genes are TRBV12-3 or TRBV12-4 and TRBJ2-2; TRBD2 matches at 9 bases. V was clipped by 6 bases and J by 0 bases; unmatched bases: 2. CDR3 length: 15 residues.

V is TRBV7-9 and J is TRBJ2-6; the D is unclear. The CDR3 totals 17 residues. CDR1 and CDR2 (germline): SEHNR, FQNEAQ (reference sequence). V was cut by 5 bases and J by 0 bases, with 14 bases left in between. CDR3 sequence reads: CASSSRTSLSGANVLTF. CDR3 sequence (DNA): TGTGCCAGCAGCAGCAGGACGTCGCTCTCTGGGGCCAACGTCCTGACTTTC.

The chain couples TRBV28 to TRBJ2-4, with D hard to call. Trimming removed 7 bases from V and 0 bases from J, with 13 bases in between. Germline loops: CDR1 MDHEN, CDR2 SYDVKM. This CDR3 spans 15 amino acids. This CDR3 reads CASTPSTLAKNIQYF. CDR3 sequence (DNA): TGTGCCAGCACCCCAAGTACATTAGCCAAAAACATTCAGTACTTC. Together with reference TRBV28 and TRBJ2-4, the CDR3 gives the full variable domain: DVKVTQSSRYLVKRTGEKVFLECVQDMDHENMFWYRQDPGLGLRLIYFSYDVKMKEKGDIPEGYSVSREKKERFSLILESASTNQTSMYLCASTPSTLAKNIQYFGAGTRLSVL.

The rearrangement links TRBV24-1 to TRBJ1-2, with 8 positions matching TRBD1. After removal of 3 bases from V and 0 bases from J, the junction contained 8 bases not matched to a gene. In germline, CDR1 is KGHDR, CDR2 SFDVKD. The CDR3 extends over 17 amino acids. As DNA, the CDR3 is TGTGCCACCAGTGATCCTCGGGGACAGGAGACTAACTATGGCTACACCTTC. It is translated as CATSDPRGQETNYGYTF.

The chain is built from TRBV2 and TRBJ2-2; 10 bases are shared with TRBD2. Per the germline V gene, CDR1 is SNHLY and CDR2 is FYNNEI. The CDR3 contains 15 residues. The trim removed 2 bases at V and 5 bases at J, leaving 2 bases unmatched. For the CDR3, the DNA is TGTGCCAGCAGTGAAAGACTAGCGGGTACCGGGGAGCTGTTTTTT. This codes for CASSERLAGTGELFF.

The rearrangement links TRBV20-1 to TRBJ2-1; D is unresolved. The germline V gene encodes CDR1 DFQATT and CDR2 SNEGSKA (reference sequence). This CDR3 has 14 residues. Trimming cost V 4 bases and J 6 bases, with 16 bases left between them. DNA for the CDR3: TGCAGTGCTATTCCACCGGACCTTACCAATGAGCAGTTCTTC. Protein: CSAIPPDLTNEQFF.

The J gene is TRBJ2-5, the V gene TRBV28; D perhaps matches TRBD2 (6 bases). CDR3 length: 16 amino acids. From germline, CDR1 is MDHEN and CDR2 SYDVKM. Trimming left V 6 bases short and J 3 bases short, with 20 bases between. The CDR3 is CASSRPGSGKKETQYF. Here the CDR3 DNA reads TGTGCCAGCAGCCGCCCGGGTAGCGGTAAGAAAGAGACCCAGTACTTC.